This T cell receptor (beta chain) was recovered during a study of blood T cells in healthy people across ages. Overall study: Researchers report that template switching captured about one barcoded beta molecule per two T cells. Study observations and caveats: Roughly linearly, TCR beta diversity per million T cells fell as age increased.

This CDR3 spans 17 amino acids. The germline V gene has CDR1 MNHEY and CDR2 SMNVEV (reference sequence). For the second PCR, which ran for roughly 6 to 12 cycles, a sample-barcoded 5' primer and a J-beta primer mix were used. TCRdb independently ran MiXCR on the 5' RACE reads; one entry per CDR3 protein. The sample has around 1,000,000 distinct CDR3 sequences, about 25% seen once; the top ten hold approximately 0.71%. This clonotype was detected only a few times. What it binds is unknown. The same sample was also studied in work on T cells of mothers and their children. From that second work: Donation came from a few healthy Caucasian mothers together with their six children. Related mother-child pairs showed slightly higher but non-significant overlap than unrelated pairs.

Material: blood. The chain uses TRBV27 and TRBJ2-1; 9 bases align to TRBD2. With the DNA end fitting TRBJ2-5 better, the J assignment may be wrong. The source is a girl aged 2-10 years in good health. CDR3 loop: CASSPGLAGLWGETQYF. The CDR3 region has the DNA TGTGCCAGCAGCCCCGGGCTAGCGGGACTTTGGGGGGAGACCCAGTACTTC.